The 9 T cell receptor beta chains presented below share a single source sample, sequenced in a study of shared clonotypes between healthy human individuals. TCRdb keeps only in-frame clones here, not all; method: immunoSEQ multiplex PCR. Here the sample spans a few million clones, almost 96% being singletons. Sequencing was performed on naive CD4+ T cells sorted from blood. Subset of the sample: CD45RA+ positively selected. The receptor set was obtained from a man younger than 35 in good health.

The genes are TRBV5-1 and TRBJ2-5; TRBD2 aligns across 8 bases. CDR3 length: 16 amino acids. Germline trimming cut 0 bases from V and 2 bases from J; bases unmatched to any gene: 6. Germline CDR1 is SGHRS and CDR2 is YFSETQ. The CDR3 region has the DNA TGCGCCAGCAGCTTGGAGGGACTAGGTACACAAGAGACCCAGTACTTC. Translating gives CASSLEGLGTQETQYF.

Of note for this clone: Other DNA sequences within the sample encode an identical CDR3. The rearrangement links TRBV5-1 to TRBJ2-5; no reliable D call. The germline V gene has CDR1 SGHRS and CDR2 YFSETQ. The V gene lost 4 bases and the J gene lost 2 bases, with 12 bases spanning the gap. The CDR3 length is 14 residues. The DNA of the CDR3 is TGCGCCAGCAGCCTTGTTGTTGGGCAAGAGACCCAGTACTTC. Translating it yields CASSLVVGQETQYF.

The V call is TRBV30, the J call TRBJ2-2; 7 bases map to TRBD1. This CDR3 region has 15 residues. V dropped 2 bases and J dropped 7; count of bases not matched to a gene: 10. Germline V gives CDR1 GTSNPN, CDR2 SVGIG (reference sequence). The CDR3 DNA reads TGTGCCTGGAGTACGCGCGCCAGGGGGTTCGGGGAGCTGTTTTTT. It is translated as CAWSTRARGFGELFF.

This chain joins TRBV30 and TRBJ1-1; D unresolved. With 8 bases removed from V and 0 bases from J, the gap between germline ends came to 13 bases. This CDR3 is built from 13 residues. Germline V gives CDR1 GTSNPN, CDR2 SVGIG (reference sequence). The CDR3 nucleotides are TGTGCCGCCAAGTACTTCATGAACACTGAAGCTTTCTTT. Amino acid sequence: CAAKYFMNTEAFF.

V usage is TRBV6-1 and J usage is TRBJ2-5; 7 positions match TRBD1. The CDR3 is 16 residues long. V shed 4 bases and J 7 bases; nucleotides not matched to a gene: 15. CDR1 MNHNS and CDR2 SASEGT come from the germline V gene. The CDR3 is CASSAQGKPVTGTQYF. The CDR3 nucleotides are TGTGCCAGCAGTGCACAGGGGAAGCCGGTTACGGGGACCCAGTACTTC.

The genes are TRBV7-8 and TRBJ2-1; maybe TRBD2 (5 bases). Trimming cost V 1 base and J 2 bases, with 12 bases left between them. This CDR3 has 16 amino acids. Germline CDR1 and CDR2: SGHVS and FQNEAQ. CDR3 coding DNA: TGTGCCAGCAGCTTAGTGGGAAGCGGCACCTACAATGAGCAGTTCTTC. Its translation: CASSLVGSGTYNEQFF.

CDR3 sequence reads: CASSQGATDSYGYTF. The CDR3 nucleotides read TGCGCCAGCAGCCAAGGGGCGACAGATTCTTATGGCTACACCTTC. The chain links TRBV4-1 to TRBJ1-2, with a weak D call TRBD1 (5 bases). The CDR3 extends over 15 amino acids. The germline gives CDR1 MGHRA, CDR2 YSYEKL. Trimming left V 1 base short and J 5 bases short, with 14 bases between.

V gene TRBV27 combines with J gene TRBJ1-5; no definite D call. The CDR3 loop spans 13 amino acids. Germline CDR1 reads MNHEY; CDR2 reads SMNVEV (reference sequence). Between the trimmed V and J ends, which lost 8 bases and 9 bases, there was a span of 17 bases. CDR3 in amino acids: CASGPPPGGPQHF. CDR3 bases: TGTGCCAGCGGCCCTCCGCCGGGTGGGCCCCAGCATTTT.

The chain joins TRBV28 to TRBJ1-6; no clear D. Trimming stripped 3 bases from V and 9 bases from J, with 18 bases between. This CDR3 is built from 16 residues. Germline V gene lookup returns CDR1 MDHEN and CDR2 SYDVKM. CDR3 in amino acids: CASSFGSGEGASPLHF. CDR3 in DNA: TGTGCCAGCAGTTTCGGTAGCGGGGAGGGAGCTTCACCCCTCCACTTT.